These 14 T cell receptor beta chains were all obtained from the same sample, sequenced in a study of blood T cell repertoires in COVID-19. Here immunoSEQ multiplex PCR was the method, and the copy in TCRdb shows in-frame clones only, minus some. The sample has around 300,000 clones; roughly 88% are singletons. The sequencing sample was made of peripheral blood. These receptors all come from a woman in her 70s with acute or convalescent COVID-19.

The chain recombines TRBV30 with TRBJ1-2, with a weak D call TRBD1 (5 bases). Germline V gives CDR1 GTSNPN, CDR2 SVGIG (reference sequence). The CDR3 totals 12 residues. The germline V and J ends were trimmed by 2 bases and 3 bases, with 7 bases remaining between them. CDR3 sequence: CAWSPRDYGYTF. For the CDR3, the DNA is TGTGCCTGGAGTCCCAGGGACTATGGCTACACCTTC.

The CDR3 here is CASSRVRGQRTGTGANVLTF. DNA of the CDR3: TGCGCCAGCAGCCGAGTAAGAGGACAGCGCACCGGAACTGGGGCCAACGTCCTGACTTTC. The rearrangement links TRBV4-1 to TRBJ2-6, with a weak D call TRBD1 (6 bases). In germline, CDR1 is MGHRA, CDR2 YSYEKL. The CDR3 contains 20 residues. Trimming removed 4 bases at V and 2 bases at J, with 24 bases between.

V gene TRBV2 combines with J gene TRBJ2-3; D possibly corresponds to TRBD2 (5 bases). Trimming cost V 5 bases and J 2 bases, with 26 bases left between them. CDR1 SNHLY and CDR2 FYNNEI come from the germline V gene. The CDR3 loop spans 19 amino acids. The DNA for the CDR3 is TGTGCCAGCAGTACCCCGGGGTTAATGGGAGCCTCACCCACAGATACGCAGTATTTT. This gives the protein CASSTPGLMGASPTDTQYF.

The genes are TRBV2 and TRBJ1-1, with D possibly matching TRBD1 (5 bases). Looked up from germline, CDR1 is SNHLY and CDR2 is FYNNEI. The V gene lost 5 bases and the J gene lost 7 bases, with 14 bases spanning the gap. The CDR3 is made up of 13 amino acids. For the CDR3, the DNA is TGTGCCAGCAGTAGGAGGAGGGACTTTGAAGCTTTCTTT. Residues: CASSRRRDFEAFF.

This rearrangement joins TRBV13 to TRBJ2-2; D perhaps matches TRBD2 (5 bases). The CDR3 contains 12 residues. Trimming left V 8 bases short and J 4 bases short, with 8 bases between. Germline V gene data show CDR1 as PRHDT and CDR2 as FYEKMQ (reference sequence). In DNA form, the CDR3 reads TGTGCCAGCGGTGAGGGCACCGGGGAGCTGTTTTTT. Translation: CASGEGTGELFF.

This clone was counted between two and nine times. The V call is TRBV3-1 (or the pseudogene TRBV3-2), the J call TRBJ1-3; 7 bases are shared with TRBD1. From germline, CDR1 is LGHDT and CDR2 YNNKEL (reference sequence). V lost 3 bases, J lost 4 bases, and 12 bases stayed unmatched. There are 17 residues in the CDR3. In nucleotides, the CDR3 is TGTGCCAGCAGCCAGCCCAGACAGGGCCGGCCCGGAAACACCATATATTTT. Translated: CASSQPRQGRPGNTIYF.

The gene calls are TRBV5-1 and TRBJ2-1; TRBD2 might be the D (5 bases). Per the germline V gene, CDR1 is SGHRS and CDR2 is YFSETQ. Between the trimmed V and J ends, which lost 3 bases and 7 bases, there was a span of 17 bases. The length of the CDR3 is 15 residues. The CDR3 sequence is CASSYHTGSVNEQFF. The CDR3 DNA reads TGCGCCAGCAGCTACCACACGGGGTCTGTGAATGAGCAGTTCTTC.

The chain combines TRBV15 with TRBJ1-2, with 7 nucleotides matching TRBD1. Trimming at V came to 3 bases and at J to 2 bases, leaving 3 bases not matched to a gene. Germline assignment: CDR1 LNHNV and CDR2 YYDKDF (reference sequence). This CDR3 is 14 amino acids long. CDR3 sequence reads: CATSREGQNYGYTF. Here the CDR3 DNA reads TGTGCCACCAGCAGGGAGGGACAGAACTATGGCTACACCTTC.

This clone showed up just once. This sequence joins TRBV2 and TRBJ1-2; 8 bases fit TRBD1. This CDR3 contains 12 residues. CDR1 and CDR2 (germline): SNHLY, FYNNEI. V dropped 8 bases and J dropped 7; count of bases not matched to a gene: 6. The CDR3 region has the DNA TGTGCCAGCTGGACAGGGTTTAGTGGCTACACCTTC. Protein product: CASWTGFSGYTF. The complete variable domain, with remaining parts taken from reference TRBV2 and TRBJ1-2, reads EPEVTQTPSHQVTQMGQEVILRCVPISNHLYFYWYRQILGQKVEFLVSFYNNEISEKSEIFDDQFSVERPDGSNFTLKIRSTKLEDSAMYFCASWTGFSGYTFGSGTRLTVV.

The rearrangement links TRBV9 to TRBJ2-2; D is possibly TRBD2 (7 bases). CDR3 length: 15 amino acids. The germline V and J ends were trimmed by 5 bases and 0 bases, with 11 bases remaining between them. The germline V gene encodes CDR1 SGDLS and CDR2 YYNGEE. CDR3 DNA sequence: TGTGCCAGCAGGAGGGGGGGCGCGAACACCGGGGAGCTGTTTTTT. Residues: CASRRGGANTGELFF.

The chain has TRBV7-6 and TRBJ2-7, with 13 bases identical to TRBD2. There are 15 residues in the CDR3. Trimming cost V 5 bases and J 3 bases; bases outside gene matches: 4. Germline assignment: CDR1 SGHVS and CDR2 FNYEAQ. The CDR3 here is CASSPGLAGIYEQYF. CDR3 coding DNA: TGTGCCAGCAGCCCGGGACTAGCGGGGATCTACGAGCAGTACTTC.

The chain has TRBV29-1 and TRBJ1-5, with 9 bases fitting TRBD1. Germline CDR1 SQVTM, CDR2 ANQGSEA. J lost 3 bases, V lost 4 bases, and 1 base had no gene match. This CDR3 spans 13 amino acids. This CDR3 reads CSVGDRVNQPQHF. For the CDR3, the DNA is TGCAGCGTTGGGGACAGGGTCAATCAGCCCCAGCATTTT.

The chain combines TRBV6-5 with TRBJ1-1, with 10 positions matching TRBD1. The CDR3 spans 13 residues. Trimming at V came to 8 bases and at J to 4 bases, leaving 4 bases not matched to a gene. The germline gives CDR1 MNHEY, CDR2 SVGAGI. This chain's CDR3 is CASCRDRGTEAFF. CDR3 DNA: TGTGCCAGCTGCCGGGACAGGGGCACTGAAGCTTTCTTT.

This sequence joins TRBV27 and TRBJ2-1, with TRBD2 matching 8 bases. J gave up 5 bases and V 5 bases, and 14 bases lay outside the gene matches. The CDR3 totals 17 residues. Germline V lookup: CDR1 MNHEY, CDR2 SMNVEV (reference sequence). The CDR3 reads CASSPSPWAGGNNEQFF. The CDR3 nucleotides read TGTGCCAGCAGTCCCTCACCGTGGGCGGGGGGAAACAATGAGCAGTTCTTC.